Below, 30 T cell receptor beta chains from the same sample are listed, as sequenced in a study of T-cell memory formation after mild COVID-19. TCRdb re-analysed the 5' RACE reads in MiXCR, keeping a single row per CDR3 protein. The sample records roughly 300,000 distinct CDR3 sequences, approximately 13% being singletons. Sequencing was done on a sample of PBMCs or a T cell subset sorted from them (not recorded which). Source of these receptors: a man aged 18 to 29 who had mild COVID-19 (a few samples of this study predate the infection). Cell type and time point are not known.

This chain uses TRBV7-2 with TRBJ2-3; D unclear. V was shortened by 3 bases and J by 1 base, with 11 bases between the two germline ends. Germline loops: CDR1 SGHTA, CDR2 FQGNSA. This CDR3 region has 15 residues. The CDR3 spells CASSLQAFGTDTQYF. The CDR3 DNA is TGTGCCAGCAGCTTGCAAGCTTTTGGCACAGATACGCAGTATTTT.

This chain links TRBV11-1 with TRBJ2-5; 7 nucleotides line up with TRBD1. The V gene end was trimmed by 5 bases and the J gene end by 0 bases; junction bases not matched to a gene: 9. Germline V CDR1 and CDR2: SGHAT, FQDESV (reference sequence). This CDR3 spans 16 amino acids. The CDR3 DNA reads as TGTGCCAGCAGCCCCAGGGACAGTCAGTACCAAGAGACCCAGTACTTC. This sequence encodes CASSPRDSQYQETQYF.

This clonotype was recorded at least ten times. The chain has TRBV29-1 and TRBJ2-2; D is uncertain. The V end lost 4 bases, the J end lost 4 bases, and 10 bases lay between the germline ends. This CDR3 has 13 residues. Looked up from germline, CDR1 is SQVTM and CDR2 is ANQGSEA. CDR3 bases: TGCAGCGTTGTTAGGGTGGGCACCGGGGAGCTGTTTTTT. Protein product: CSVVRVGTGELFF.

The V call is TRBV5-5, the J call TRBJ2-1, with D possibly TRBD1 on 6 matching bases. The CDR3 is made up of 14 amino acids. V was shortened by 4 bases and J by 5 bases, with 13 bases between the two germline ends. CDR1 SGHKS and CDR2 YYEKEE come from the germline V gene (reference sequence). In nucleotides, the CDR3 is TGTGCCAGCAGCAACCGGGACACCAACAATGAGCAGTTCTTC. This sequence encodes CASSNRDTNNEQFF.

This clonotype was counted many times. The chain recombines TRBV9 with TRBJ2-1; 7 bases align to TRBD2. The length of the CDR3 is 15 residues. J lost 4 bases, V lost 3 bases, and 7 bases had no gene match. Looked up from germline, CDR1 is SGDLS and CDR2 is YYNGEE. The CDR3 sequence: CASSAGLELYNEQFF. The CDR3 bases are TGTGCCAGCAGCGCCGGACTAGAGCTGTACAATGAGCAGTTCTTC.

CDR3 sequence reads: CASSAAGQGLSDTQYF. DNA for the CDR3: TGTGCCAGCAGTGCCGCCGGACAGGGTTTATCAGATACGCAGTATTTT. The rearrangement uses TRBV28 and TRBJ2-3; 8 bases agree with TRBD1. V lost 5 bases and J lost 4; bases outside the gene matches: 11. From germline, CDR1 is MDHEN and CDR2 SYDVKM. The CDR3 has 16 amino acids.

This rearrangement joins TRBV27 to TRBJ2-7, with D possibly being TRBD1 (6 bases). The V end lost 4 bases, the J end lost 6 bases, and 10 bases lay between the germline ends. The CDR3 extends over 12 amino acids. The germline V gene encodes CDR1 MNHEY and CDR2 SMNVEV (reference sequence). The CDR3 reads CASSWVGGEQYF. In DNA, the CDR3 is TGTGCCAGCAGTTGGGTAGGGGGCGAGCAGTACTTC.

This clonotype appeared a few times. The rearrangement uses TRBV10-3 and TRBJ1-1; D is possibly TRBD1 (5 bases). The V end was cut by 6 bases, the J end by 5 bases, with 13 bases between. CDR3 length: 13 residues. In germline, CDR1 is ENHRY, CDR2 SYGVKD. CDR3 bases: TGTGCCATCAGGGGGACCCTGAGAACTGAAGCTTTCTTT. Translating gives CAIRGTLRTEAFF.

In this sample, this clonotype turned up many times. The chain joins TRBV7-8 to TRBJ2-7; 7 nucleotides line up with TRBD1. Germline V lookup: CDR1 SGHVS, CDR2 FQNEAQ. The V and J ends lost 5 bases and 3 bases, in that order; junction bases with no gene match: 4. The CDR3 spans 13 residues. In DNA form, the CDR3 reads TGTGCCAGCAGCGCAAGGACAGGCTACGAGCAGTACGTC. Encoded protein: CASSARTGYEQYV.

In its sample, this clonotype was seen a few times. J is TRBJ1-4 and V is TRBV27; TRBD1 matches 7 bases. CDR3 length: 15 residues. V lost 6 bases to trimming and J lost 8 bases; unmatched junction nucleotides: 12. Germline V lookup: CDR1 MNHEY, CDR2 SMNVEV (reference sequence). In DNA form, the CDR3 reads TGTGCCAGCAGGGGCGGGGAGGGGGCTTGGGAAAAACTGTTTTTT. The encoded protein is CASRGGEGAWEKLFF.

The chain is built from TRBV7-2 and TRBJ1-2; TRBD1 might be the D (5 bases). Per germline, CDR1 SGHTA and CDR2 FQGNSA. The CDR3 has 13 amino acids. Trimming shortened V by 5 bases and J by 4 bases, and 11 bases separated the two germline ends. CDR3 amino acids: CASSPDTVYGYTF. Here the CDR3 DNA reads TGTGCCAGCAGCCCGGACACGGTCTATGGCTACACCTTC. The whole variable domain, remainder taken from reference TRBV7-2 and TRBJ1-2, is GAGVSQSPSNKVTEKGKDVELRCDPISGHTALYWYRQSLGQGLEFLIYFQGNSAPDKSGLPSDRFSAERTGGSVSTLTIQRTQQEDSAVYLCASSPDTVYGYTFGSGTRLTVV.

This clonotype was seen more than once but under ten times. CDR3 loop: CAWRARPNSPLHF. CDR3 bases: TGTGCCTGGAGGGCCAGACCGAATTCACCCCTCCACTTT. The gene calls are TRBV30 and TRBJ1-6; D call uncertain. Trimming shortened V by 3 bases and J by 7 bases, and 10 bases separated the two germline ends. The germline V gene has CDR1 GTSNPN and CDR2 SVGIG (reference sequence). CDR3 length: 13 residues.

This clonotype was found a few times. The chain joins TRBV4-2 to TRBJ1-1, with unresolved D. This CDR3 has 14 residues. V lost 4 bases and J lost 1, with 10 bases in between. From germline, CDR1 is LGHNA and CDR2 YNFKEQ. The CDR3 region has the DNA TGTGCCAGCAGCCGCACTACAGCGAACACTGAAGCTTTCTTT. Translating it yields CASSRTTANTEAFF.

This rearrangement joins TRBV4-3 to TRBJ1-1; D uncertain. CDR1 is LGHNA, CDR2 YSLEER, per germline. The CDR3 sequence is 15 residues long. Trimming removed 3 bases at V and 4 bases at J, with 15 bases between. CDR3 loop: CASSHNVGGITEAFF. The DNA for the CDR3 is TGCGCCAGCAGCCACAATGTGGGCGGTATCACTGAAGCTTTCTTT.

This chain uses TRBV7-9 with TRBJ1-2; D is unresolved. V lost 4 bases, J lost 8 bases, and 17 bases lay in between. Germline V gene lookup returns CDR1 SEHNR and CDR2 FQNEAQ (reference sequence). The CDR3 spans 14 residues. The CDR3 region has the DNA TGTGCCAGCAGCTGGGGTGTGACGGGTGGAGGCTACACCTTC. Amino acid sequence: CASSWGVTGGGYTF.

This chain connects TRBV9 to TRBJ2-1; D is uncertain. Trimming shortened V by 1 base and J by 4 bases, and 6 bases separated the two germline ends. Per germline, CDR1 SGDLS and CDR2 YYNGEE. The CDR3 is 13 amino acids. The CDR3 DNA reads TGTGCCAGCAGCGTAAGAGTATACAATGAGCAGTTCTTC. Its protein is CASSVRVYNEQFF.

This clonotype was found a few times. The rearrangement uses TRBV5-1 and TRBJ2-1, with TRBD1 as a possible D gene (6 bases). Between the trimmed V and J ends, which lost 4 bases and 7 bases, there was a span of 15 bases. This CDR3 contains 14 residues. Germline V gene sequence: CDR1 SGHRS, CDR2 YFSETQ. The chain's CDR3 is CASSRWGPGNEQFF. In nucleotides, the CDR3 is TGCGCCAGCAGCCGGTGGGGGCCGGGGAATGAGCAGTTCTTC.

This clonotype was detected a few times. This sequence joins TRBV7-2 and TRBJ1-6; no clear D. V shed 3 bases and J shed 0 bases, with 9 bases lying between them. CDR3 length: 16 amino acids. Germline V CDR1 and CDR2: SGHTA, FQGNSA. CDR3 DNA: TGTGCCAGCAGCTTTAGGAGAAGCTCCTATAATTCACCCCTCCACTTT. It encodes CASSFRRSSYNSPLHF.

The sample holds many counts of this clonotype. J is TRBJ1-5 and V is TRBV18; 9 positions agree with TRBD1. J lost 3 bases, V lost 3 bases, and 3 bases had no gene match. Germline CDR1 and CDR2: KGHSH and LQKENI. There are 15 residues in the CDR3. For the CDR3, the DNA is TGTGCCAGCTCACCGGGGACAGGGCTCAATCAGCCCCAGCATTTT. Amino acids: CASSPGTGLNQPQHF.

J is TRBJ2-5 and V is TRBV7-2, with unresolved D. V was cut by 5 bases and J by 4 bases, with 11 bases left in between. CDR1 is SGHTA and CDR2 is FQGNSA in the germline V gene. This CDR3 is 13 amino acids long. The CDR3 region is CASSPARRETQYF. In DNA form, the CDR3 reads TGTGCCAGCAGCCCGGCCAGGCGAGAGACCCAGTACTTC.

The chain carries TRBV4-1 and TRBJ1-2, with D perhaps matching TRBD1 (5 bases). This CDR3 has 15 amino acids. V was trimmed by 3 bases and J by 3 bases, leaving 14 bases between them. Germline V gene lookup returns CDR1 MGHRA and CDR2 YSYEKL. The CDR3 loop is CASSQETRVYYGYTF. The CDR3 bases are TGCGCCAGCAGCCAGGAAACCAGGGTCTACTATGGCTACACCTTC.

This clonotype occurred a few times. This rearrangement joins TRBV9 to TRBJ2-3, with 7 bases matching TRBD2. V lost 3 bases and J lost 2; bases outside the gene matches: 6. This CDR3 spans 15 amino acids. Germline V gene sequence: CDR1 SGDLS, CDR2 YYNGEE. The CDR3 nucleotides are TGTGCCAGCAGCGGTAGCGGGTACTCCACAGATACGCAGTATTTT. This codes for CASSGSGYSTDTQYF.

The CDR3 sequence is CASSLQLSGAHEQYF. In DNA, the CDR3 is TGTGCCAGCAGCTTGCAGCTCTCTGGCGCCCACGAGCAGTACTTC. The V gene is TRBV11-2, the J gene TRBJ2-7; the D is unclear. The CDR3 spans 15 residues. Germline V gene lookup returns CDR1 SGHAT and CDR2 FQNNGV. V was trimmed by 3 bases and J by 5 bases, leaving 17 bases between them. Looking up the rest from reference TRBV11-2 and TRBJ2-7 gives the full variable domain: EAGVAQSPRYKIIEKRQSVAFWCNPISGHATLYWYQQILGQGPKLLIQFQNNGVVDDSQLPKDRFSAERLKGVDSTLKIQPAKLEDSAVYLCASSLQLSGAHEQYFGPGTRLTVT.

This rearrangement joins TRBV20-1 to TRBJ2-1, with TRBD2 matching over 13 bases. The CDR3 has 18 residues. Trimming took 0 bases from V and 4 from J; bases not matched to a gene: 9. Germline assignment: CDR1 DFQATT and CDR2 SNEGSKA (reference sequence). The CDR3 nucleotides read TGCAGTGCTAGAGATACTAGCGGGGGGGCTTCAGGATACAATGAGCAGTTCTTC. Amino acids: CSARDTSGGASGYNEQFF.

This clonotype was seen a few times. The rearrangement links TRBV5-6 to TRBJ1-2, with a possible D match to TRBD1 (6 bases). The CDR3 length is 15 residues. Germline lookup yields CDR1 SGHDT and CDR2 YYEEEE. Trimming cost V 4 bases and J 0 bases, with 13 bases left between them. The CDR3 protein is CASSQGSFSNYGYTF. CDR3 DNA: TGTGCCAGCAGCCAGGGGTCCTTCTCTAACTATGGCTACACCTTC. Combining the CDR3 with reference TRBV5-6 and TRBJ1-2 gives the whole variable domain DAGVTQSPTHLIKTRGQQVTLRCSPKSGHDTVSWYQQALGQGPQFIFQYYEEEERQRGNFPDRFSGHQFPNYSSELNVNALLLGDSALYLCASSQGSFSNYGYTFGSGTRLTVV.

This clonotype was recorded at least ten times. The V gene is TRBV11-2, the J gene TRBJ2-1; TRBD2 matches at 8 bases. The germline CDR1 and CDR2 sequences are SGHAT and FQNNGV. Trimming removed 3 bases from V and 4 bases from J; junction bases left unmatched: 5. The CDR3 spans 15 residues. The CDR3 reads CASSLSGGGYNEQFF. The CDR3 region has the DNA TGTGCCAGCAGCTTGAGCGGGGGTGGTTACAATGAGCAGTTCTTC.

V gene TRBV9 combines with J gene TRBJ2-7; 8 bases agree with TRBD2. The germline gives CDR1 SGDLS, CDR2 YYNGEE. Trimming took 3 bases from V and 2 from J; bases not matched to a gene: 4. CDR3 length: 14 amino acids. CDR3 sequence (DNA): TGTGCCAGCAGCGAGAGCGGGGGACCCTACGAGCAGTACTTC. Its protein is CASSESGGPYEQYF.

The chain employs TRBV4-3 and TRBJ2-1, with D unclear. The CDR3 contains 17 residues. V was pared by 1 base and J by 0 bases, with 13 bases between. From germline, CDR1 is LGHNA and CDR2 YSLEER. The CDR3 spells CASSQVLWLSSYNEQFF. DNA of the CDR3: TGCGCCAGCAGCCAAGTTCTTTGGCTCAGCTCCTACAATGAGCAGTTCTTC.

The chain carries TRBV29-1 and TRBJ1-1; D is uncertain. V lost 4 bases and J lost 11, with 14 bases in between. Germline V CDR1 and CDR2: SQVTM, ANQGSEA. This CDR3 comprises 11 residues. Written as DNA, the CDR3 is TGCAGCGTTGCCCCACGGGTTCGGGCTTTCTTT. It codes for CSVAPRVRAFF.

The gene calls are TRBV20-1 and TRBJ1-6, with TRBD1 matching over 9 bases. This CDR3 spans 12 amino acids. The V and J ends lost 6 bases and 14 bases, in that order; junction bases with no gene match: 8. Germline V gene data show CDR1 as DFQATT and CDR2 as SNEGSKA (reference sequence). The CDR3 bases are TGCAGTGCCAGGGACAGGGTGCCAACCCTCCACTTT. Its protein product is CSARDRVPTLHF.